This TCR beta chain is from a study of blood T cell repertoires in COVID-19. V dropped 5 bases and J dropped 4 bases, with 17 bases sitting between them. Germline CDR1 is SNHLY and CDR2 is FYNNEI. This CDR3 has 16 amino acids. Authors' analysis steps: Amplifying reference gene primers gave estimates of nucleated cell counts. This table comes from immunoSEQ multiplex PCR, and its TCRdb copy is limited to in-frame clones, with some not included. The V and J calls and clone size are taken from that table; D and trimming were inferred from the DNA. The sample has about 150,000 clones; around 80% are singletons.

This TCR was recovered from a man aged 45-65 years who had recovered from COVID-19. Sequenced material: PBMCs or T cells enriched from blood (not recorded which). V and J are TRBV2 and TRBJ2-2; D possibly corresponds to TRBD2 (5 bases). This CDR3 is CASSLQPARGTGELFF. CDR3 in DNA: TGTGCCAGCAGTTTACAGCCGGCCCGGGGCACCGGGGAGCTGTTTTTT.